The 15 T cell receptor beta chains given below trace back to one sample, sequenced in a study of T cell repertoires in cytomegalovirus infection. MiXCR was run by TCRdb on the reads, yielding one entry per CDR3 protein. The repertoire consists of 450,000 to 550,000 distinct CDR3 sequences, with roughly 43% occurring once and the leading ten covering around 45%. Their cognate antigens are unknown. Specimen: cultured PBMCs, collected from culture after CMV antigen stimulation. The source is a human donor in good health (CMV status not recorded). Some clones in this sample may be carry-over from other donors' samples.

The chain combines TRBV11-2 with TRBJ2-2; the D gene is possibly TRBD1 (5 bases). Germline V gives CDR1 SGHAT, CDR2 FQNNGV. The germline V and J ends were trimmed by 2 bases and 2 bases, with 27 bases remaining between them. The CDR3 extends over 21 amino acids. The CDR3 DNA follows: TGTGCCAGCAGCTTAAGTCTTTGGGGCAGGGCCGTCCCGTATAACACCGGGGAGCTGTTTTTT. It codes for CASSLSLWGRAVPYNTGELFF. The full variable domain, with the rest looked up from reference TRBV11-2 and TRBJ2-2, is EAGVAQSPRYKIIEKRQSVAFWCNPISGHATLYWYQQILGQGPKLLIQFQNNGVVDDSQLPKDRFSAERLKGVDSTLKIQPAKLEDSAVYLCASSLSLWGRAVPYNTGELFFGEGSRLTVL.

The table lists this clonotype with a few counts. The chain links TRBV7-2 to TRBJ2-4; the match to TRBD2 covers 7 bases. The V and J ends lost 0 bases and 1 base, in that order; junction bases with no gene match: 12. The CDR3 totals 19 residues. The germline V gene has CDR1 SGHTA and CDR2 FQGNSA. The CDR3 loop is CASSLAGRETSVAKNIQYF. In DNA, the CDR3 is TGTGCCAGCAGCTTAGCGGGGCGGGAGACGTCTGTGGCCAAAAACATTCAGTACTTC.

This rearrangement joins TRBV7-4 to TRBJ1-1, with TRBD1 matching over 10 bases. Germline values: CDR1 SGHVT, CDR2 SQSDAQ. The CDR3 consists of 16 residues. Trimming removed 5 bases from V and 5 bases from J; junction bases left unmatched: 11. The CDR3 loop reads CASSQLTGQGVTEAFF. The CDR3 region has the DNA TGTGCCAGCAGCCAACTTACCGGACAGGGGGTTACTGAAGCTTTCTTT. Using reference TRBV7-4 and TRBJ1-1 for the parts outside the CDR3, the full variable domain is GAGVSQSPRYKVAKRGRDVALRCDSISGHVTLYWYRQTLGQGSEVLTYSQSDAQRDKSGRPSGRFSAERPERSVSTLKIQRTEQGDSAVYLCASSQLTGQGVTEAFFGQGTRLTVV.

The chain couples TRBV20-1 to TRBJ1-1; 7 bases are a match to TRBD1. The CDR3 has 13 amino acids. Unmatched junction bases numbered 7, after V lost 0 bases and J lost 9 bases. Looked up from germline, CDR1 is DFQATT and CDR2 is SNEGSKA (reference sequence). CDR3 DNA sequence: TGCAGTGCTAGAGAACCGGACAGGTTGAAAGCTTTCTTT. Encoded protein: CSAREPDRLKAFF.

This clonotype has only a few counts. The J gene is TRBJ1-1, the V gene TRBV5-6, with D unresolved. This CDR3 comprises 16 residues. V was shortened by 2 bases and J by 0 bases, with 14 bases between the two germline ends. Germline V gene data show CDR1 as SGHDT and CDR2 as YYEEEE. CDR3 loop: CASSFSSDGMNTEAFF. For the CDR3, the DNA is TGTGCCAGCAGCTTTAGCTCGGACGGCATGAACACTGAAGCTTTCTTT.

CDR3 sequence reads: CASSLGGGGGDTQYF. CDR3 DNA: TGTGCCAGCAGCTTAGGAGGGGGAGGAGGAGATACGCAGTATTTT. The chain uses TRBV7-2 and TRBJ2-3; D could derive from TRBD1 or TRBD2 (6 bases each). Trimming cost V 1 base and J 5 bases, with 13 bases left between them. Germline assignment: CDR1 SGHTA and CDR2 FQGNSA. The CDR3 spans 15 residues.

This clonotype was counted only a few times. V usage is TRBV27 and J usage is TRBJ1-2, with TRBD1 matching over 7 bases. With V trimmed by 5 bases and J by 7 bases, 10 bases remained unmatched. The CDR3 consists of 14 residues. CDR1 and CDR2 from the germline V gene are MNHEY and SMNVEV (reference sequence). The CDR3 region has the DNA TGTGCCAGCAGTCCCACAGGGGCATGGGGTGGCTACACCTTC. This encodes CASSPTGAWGGYTF.

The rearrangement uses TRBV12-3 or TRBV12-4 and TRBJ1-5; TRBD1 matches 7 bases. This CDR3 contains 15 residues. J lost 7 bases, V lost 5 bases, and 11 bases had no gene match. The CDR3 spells CASSLKQGREQPQHF. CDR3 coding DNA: TGTGCCAGCAGTCTCAAACAGGGGCGGGAACAGCCCCAGCATTTT.

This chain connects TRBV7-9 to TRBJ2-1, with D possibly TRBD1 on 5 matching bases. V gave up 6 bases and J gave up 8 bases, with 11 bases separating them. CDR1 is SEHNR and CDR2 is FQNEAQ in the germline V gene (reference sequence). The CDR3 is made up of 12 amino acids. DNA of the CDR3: TGTGCCAGCAGGGCGACAGACGATGAGCAGTTCTTC. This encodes CASRATDDEQFF.

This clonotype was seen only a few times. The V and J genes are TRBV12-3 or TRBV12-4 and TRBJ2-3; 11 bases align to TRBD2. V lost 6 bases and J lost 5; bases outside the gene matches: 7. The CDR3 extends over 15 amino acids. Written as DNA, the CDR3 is TGTGCCAGCAGCATTAGCGGGAGGGCCCGAGATACGCAGTATTTT. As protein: CASSISGRARDTQYF.

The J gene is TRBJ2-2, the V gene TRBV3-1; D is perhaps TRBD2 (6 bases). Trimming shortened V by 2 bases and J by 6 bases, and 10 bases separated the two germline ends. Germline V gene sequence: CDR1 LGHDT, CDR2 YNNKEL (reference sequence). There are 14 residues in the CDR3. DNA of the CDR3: TGTGCCAGCAGCCAACTCGGGGGTCCCGGGGAGCTGTTTTTT. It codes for CASSQLGGPGELFF.

CDR3 DNA sequence: TGTGCCAGCAGCTTTTTTGGGCGGAATTACTACGAGCAGTACTTC. Translated: CASSFFGRNYYEQYF. The chain links TRBV7-2 to TRBJ2-7; no definite D call. Germline CDR1 SGHTA, CDR2 FQGNSA. Trimming removed 3 bases from V and 3 bases from J, with 15 bases in between. There are 15 residues in the CDR3.

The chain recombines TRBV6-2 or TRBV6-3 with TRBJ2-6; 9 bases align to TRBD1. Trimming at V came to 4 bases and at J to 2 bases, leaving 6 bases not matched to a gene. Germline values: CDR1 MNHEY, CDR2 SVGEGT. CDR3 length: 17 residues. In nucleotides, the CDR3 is TGTGCCAGCAGTTCCCCCCGGGACAGGGCTGGGGCCAACGTCCTGACTTTC. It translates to CASSSPRDRAGANVLTF.

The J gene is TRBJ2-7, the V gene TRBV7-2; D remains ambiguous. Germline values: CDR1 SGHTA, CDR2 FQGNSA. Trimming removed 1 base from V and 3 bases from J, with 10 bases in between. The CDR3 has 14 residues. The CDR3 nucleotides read TGTGCCAGCAGCTTAGTTGAGCTAGTCTACGAGCAGTACTTC. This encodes CASSLVELVYEQYF.

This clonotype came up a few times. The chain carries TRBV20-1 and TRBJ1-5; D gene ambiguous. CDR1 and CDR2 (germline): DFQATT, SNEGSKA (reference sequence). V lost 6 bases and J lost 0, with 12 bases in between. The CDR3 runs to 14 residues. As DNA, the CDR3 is TGCAGTGCCGTAGATCCCTATAGCAATCAGCCCCAGCATTTT. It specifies CSAVDPYSNQPQHF.